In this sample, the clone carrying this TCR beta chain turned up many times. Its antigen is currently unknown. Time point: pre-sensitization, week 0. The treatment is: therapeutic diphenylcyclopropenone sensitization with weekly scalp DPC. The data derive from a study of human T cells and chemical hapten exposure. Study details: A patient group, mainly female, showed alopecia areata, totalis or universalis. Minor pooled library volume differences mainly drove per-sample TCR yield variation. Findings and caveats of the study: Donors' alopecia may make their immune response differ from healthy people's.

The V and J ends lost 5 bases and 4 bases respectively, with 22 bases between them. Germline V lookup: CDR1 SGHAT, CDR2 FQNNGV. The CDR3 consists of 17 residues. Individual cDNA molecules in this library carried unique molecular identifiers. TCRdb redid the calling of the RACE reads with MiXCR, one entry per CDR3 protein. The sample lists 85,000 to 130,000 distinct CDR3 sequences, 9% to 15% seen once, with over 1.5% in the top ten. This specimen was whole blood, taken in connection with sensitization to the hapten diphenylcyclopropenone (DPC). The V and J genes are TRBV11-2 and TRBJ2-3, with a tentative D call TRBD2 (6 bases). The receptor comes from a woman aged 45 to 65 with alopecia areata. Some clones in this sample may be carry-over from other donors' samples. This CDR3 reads CASSHAGRTLGADTQYF. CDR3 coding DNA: TGTGCCAGCAGCCACGCGGGGAGAACCCTGGGAGCAGATACGCAGTATTTT.